These T cell receptor beta chains were read from a single sample in a study of cytomegalovirus exposure and HLA in healthy donors. Assay: immunoSEQ multiplex PCR; the TCRdb copy retains only in-frame clones and omits some. Seen here are about 150,000 clones, 86% observed once, and the top ten hold less than 2.5%. Sequencing input: PBMCs. The receptor set was obtained from a human donor in good health. Each CDR3 is given with its conserved first and last residue. Each record gives: clone size, V gene, D gene, J gene, CDR3 length, CDR3 DNA, CDR3 protein. A D gene is named only where the DNA matches it firmly. Size tells how often a clone was seen (once, few, many) or the class of an expanded clone, and some rows leave it out.

>NA|TRBV6-4|NA|TRBJ1-6|13
TGTGCCAGCAGTTCAGGGCCGGATTCACCCCTCCACTTT
CASSSGPDSPLHF
>NA|TRBV11-2|NA|TRBJ2-7|16
TGTGCCAGCAGCTTAGGATTCAGGGGCCCTAGCACCGAGCAGTACTTC
CASSLGFRGPSTEQYF
>NA|TRBV5-6|TRBD1|TRBJ2-7|14
TGTGCCAGCAGCTTGGCAGGGGGTAACTACGAGCAGTACTTC
CASSLAGGNYEQYF
>NA|TRBV5-1|TRBD1|TRBJ1-1|15
TGCGCCAGCAGCTGGACGGGACAGGGGGGCACTGAAGCTTTCTTT
CASSWTGQGGTEAFF
>NA|TRBV5-4|TRBD1|TRBJ1-2|16
TGTGCCAGCAGTCCACCGGGGGGGACAGGGCTTTATGGCTACACCTTC
CASSPPGGTGLYGYTF
>NA|TRBV18|TRBD1|TRBJ2-6|18
TGTGCCAGCTCACCCCTGGGACAGGTCTTCTCTGGGGCCAACGTCCTGACTTTC
CASSPLGQVFSGANVLTF
>NA|TRBV29-1|NA|TRBJ2-1|15
TGCAGCGTTGAAGGGGGGCAGATAGTGGGTAATGAGCAGTTCTTC
CSVEGGQIVGNEQFF
>NA|TRBV19|NA|TRBJ2-2|14
TGTGCCAGTAGTATACGCGGAGACACCGGGGAGCTGTTTTTT
CASSIRGDTGELFF
>NA|TRBV9|NA|TRBJ2-3|15
TGTGCCAGCAGCGTACCGGACTCGCCCAAGGCTACGCAGTATTTT
CASSVPDSPKATQYF
>NA|TRBV28|NA|TRBJ1-5|14
TGTGCCAGCAGTTTGGGTATCGGGGATCAGCCCCAGCATTTT
CASSLGIGDQPQHF
>NA|TRBV9|TRBD1|TRBJ2-7|14
TGTGCCAGCAGCGCTCGGACAGGGACCTACGAGCAGTACTTC
CASSARTGTYEQYF
>NA|TRBV27|NA|TRBJ2-3|14
TGTGCCAGCAGTTTCCAGGTCAGCACAGATACGCAGTATTTT
CASSFQVSTDTQYF
>NA|TRBV7-9|NA|TRBJ2-6|19
TGTGCCAGCAGCTCCTCAAGGGAGGCCCTCTACTCTGGGGCCAACGTCCTGACTTTC
CASSSSREALYSGANVLTF
>NA|TRBV28|NA|TRBJ1-5|16
TGTGCCAGCAGTATAGTCCCCGGGTCGAGAAATCAGCCCCAGCATTTT
CASSIVPGSRNQPQHF
>NA|TRBV7-2|TRBD1|TRBJ2-5|13
TGTGCCAGCAGCTCCAGGGGGCGCGAGACCCAGTACTTC
CASSSRGRETQYF
>NA|TRBV4-2|TRBD2|TRBJ2-7|18
TGTGCCAGCAGCCAAGATCTTGGCTCTGGGACTAGCGCCTACGAGCAGTACTTC
CASSQDLGSGTSAYEQYF
>few|TRBV20-1|NA|TRBJ1-1|11
TGCAGTGCTAGATTCCGGGGTGGGGCTTTCTTT
CSARFRGGAFF
>once|TRBV4-2|NA|TRBJ2-1|14
TGTGCCAGCAGCCAAGACGAGAGGGACTCACGTCGGTTCTTC
CASSQDERDSRRFF
>NA|TRBV10-1|NA|TRBJ2-7|14
TGCGCCAGCAGTGAACGGACAGCCAGCTACGAGCAGTACTTC
CASSERTASYEQYF
>NA|TRBV30|TRBD1|TRBJ1-3|15
TGTGCCTATACTATGGGACAGTCCTCTGGAAACACCATATATTTT
CAYTMGQSSGNTIYF
>NA|TRBV7-3|TRBD1|TRBJ2-1|16
TGTGCCAGCAGCTTAACACCCGGGACAGGGGGTAATGAGCAGTTCTTC
CASSLTPGTGGNEQFF
>NA|TRBV7-2|NA|TRBJ1-3|16
TGTGCCAGCAGCGGCGTTCGGGGAAAATCTGGAAACACCATATATTTT
CASSGVRGKSGNTIYF
>NA|TRBV28|TRBD1|TRBJ2-7|15
TGTGCCAGCAGTTTAGAGACAGGGGGCGACTACGAGCAGTACTTC
CASSLETGGDYEQYF
>once|TRBV25-1|TRBD1|TRBJ2-7|15
TGTGCCAGCAGTGTCAAGACAGGGATAGCCTACGAGCAGTACTTC
CASSVKTGIAYEQYF
>NA|TRBV7-2|NA|TRBJ1-2|14
TGTGCCAGCAGCTTATTATCGGCAGGGATAGGCTACACCTTC
CASSLLSAGIGYTF
>NA|TRBV19|TRBD1|TRBJ2-2|16
TGTGCCAGTAGTACGCTCGGGACAGAGAACACCGGGGAGCTGTTTTTT
CASSTLGTENTGELFF
>NA|TRBV6-5|TRBD1|TRBJ1-1|14
TGTGCCAGCACTAGGCAGGGGGAGAACACTGAAGCTTTCTTT
CASTRQGENTEAFF
>NA|TRBV5-3|TRBD1|TRBJ1-2|17
TGTGCCAGCCCACATAGGACAGGGGATGGGGGAATTTGTGGCTACACCTTC
CASPHRTGDGGICGYTF
>NA|TRBV7-3|NA|TRBJ2-7|14
TGTGCCAGCAGCTCCGGCAGGGGTACAAACGAGCAGTACTTC
CASSSGRGTNEQYF
>few|TRBV9|TRBD2|TRBJ2-1|15
TGTGCCAGCAGCGCTCTAGCGGGGGGAGGCAATGAGCAGTTCTTC
CASSALAGGGNEQFF
>once|TRBV6-4|NA|TRBJ2-3|17
TGTGCCAGCAGTGTTGGTTCGGGCGGGAAAGGCACAGATACGCAGTATTTT
CASSVGSGGKGTDTQYF
>NA|TRBV29-1|NA|TRBJ1-2|12
TGCAGCGTTGAATTTGGCAACTATGGCTACACCTTC
CSVEFGNYGYTF
>NA|TRBV5-4|NA|TRBJ2-1|15
TGTGCCAGCAGCCGGAGCGAGGGGCCGGGAGTTGAGCAGTTCTTC
CASSRSEGPGVEQFF
>NA|TRBV6-6|NA|TRBJ1-1|14
TGTGCCAGCAGTTACGACACACCGAACACTGAAGCTTTCTTT
CASSYDTPNTEAFF
>NA|TRBV18|NA|TRBJ1-3|17
TGTGCCAGCTCACCACCCGGAGGGTCGGACTCTGGAAACACCATATATTTT
CASSPPGGSDSGNTIYF
>NA|TRBV28|NA|TRBJ1-2|12
TGTGCCAGCAGTTTATTCCGAGGAGGCTACACCTTC
CASSLFRGGYTF
>NA|TRBV5-1|NA|TRBJ2-7|14
TGCGCCAGCAGCTTTCCAGGACTTTTCTACGAGCAGTACTTC
CASSFPGLFYEQYF
>once|TRBV9|NA|TRBJ2-2|15
TGTGCCAGCAGCCCGGTAGCGGCGAACACCGGGGAGCTGTTTTTT
CASSPVAANTGELFF
>NA|TRBV6-4|NA|TRBJ1-5|14
TGTGCCAGCAGTGACTCGACAGATCATCAGCCCCAGCATTTT
CASSDSTDHQPQHF
>NA|TRBV19|NA|TRBJ2-1|16
TGTGCCAGTAGTAGGGCTAGGGACACAGTATACAATGAGCAGTTCTTC
CASSRARDTVYNEQFF
>NA|TRBV25-1|NA|TRBJ1-2|15
TGTGCCAGCAGTGACGGACAGTCTCCTAACTATGGCTACACCTTC
CASSDGQSPNYGYTF